Shown below are 13 T cell receptor beta chains from a single sample sequenced in a study of cytomegalovirus exposure and HLA in healthy donors. 13 Jbeta primers and 60 Vbeta primers were used for the PCR. Libraries were prepared by immunoSEQ multiplex PCR; TCRdb keeps only in-frame clonotypes and omits some of them. This sample carries about 140,000 clones, 76% of them seen once, and the ten largest clones take 3.1%. The sample was PBMCs. These TCRs come from a male donor in good health and CMV-seronegative.

The rearrangement uses TRBV7-2 and TRBJ1-3; the D gene is possibly TRBD1 (6 bases). V was shortened by 1 base and J by 5 bases, with 9 bases between the two germline ends. Germline CDR1 SGHTA, CDR2 FQGNSA. The CDR3 has 14 amino acids. The CDR3 spells CASSLEGGRNTIYF. The CDR3 nucleotides read TGTGCCAGCAGCTTAGAAGGGGGTCGAAACACCATATATTTT.

The V gene is TRBV7-9, the J gene TRBJ2-7; 8 nucleotides align to TRBD1. This CDR3 spans 15 amino acids. Losses at the gene ends were 4 bases for V and 5 bases for J; bases not matched to a gene: 10. Germline values: CDR1 SEHNR, CDR2 FQNEAQ (reference sequence). The CDR3 coding sequence is TGTGCCAGCAGCTCCTCGGGGACAGGTACGGACGAGCAGTACTTC. Protein: CASSSSGTGTDEQYF.

This clone has more than one count but fewer than ten. This chain uses TRBV21-1 with TRBJ2-7; no DNA check was done on the table's D call, TRBD2. TRBV21-1 is reported as a pseudogene. The CDR3 has 14 amino acids. This CDR3 reads CASSSWDSDYEQYF. The CDR3 region has the DNA TGTGCCAGCAGCTCATGGGACTCTGACTACGAGCAGTACTTC.

V gene TRBV2 combines with J gene TRBJ2-1; 15 bases are a match to TRBD2. The trim removed 5 bases at V and 8 bases at J, leaving 7 bases unmatched. The CDR3 totals 16 residues. Germline values: CDR1 SNHLY, CDR2 FYNNEI. The CDR3 loop reads CASSLGLAGGQDEQFF. The CDR3 nucleotides read TGTGCCAGCAGTTTGGGACTAGCGGGGGGACAGGATGAGCAGTTCTTC. Variable domain in full (rest from reference TRBV2 and TRBJ2-1): EPEVTQTPSHQVTQMGQEVILRCVPISNHLYFYWYRQILGQKVEFLVSFYNNEISEKSEIFDDQFSVERPDGSNFTLKIRSTKLEDSAMYFCASSLGLAGGQDEQFFGPGTRLTVL.

The V and J genes are TRBV19 and TRBJ1-1, with D perhaps TRBD1 (5 bases). Between the trimmed V and J ends, which lost 7 bases and 4 bases, there was a span of 16 bases. CDR1 and CDR2 (germline): LNHDA, SQIVND (reference sequence). This CDR3 region has 14 residues. The CDR3 protein is CASTTFTGGTEAFF. CDR3 in DNA: TGTGCCAGTACCACGTTTACCGGGGGCACTGAAGCTTTCTTT.

This chain links TRBV11-2 with TRBJ1-3; 10 positions match TRBD1. Germline V gene sequence: CDR1 SGHAT, CDR2 FQNNGV. This CDR3 has 20 residues. After removal of 0 bases from V and 0 bases from J, the junction contained 11 bases not matched to a gene. As DNA, the CDR3 is TGTGCCAGCAGCTTAGATCGGTTGGGGACAGGGGCCCCCTCTGGAAACACCATATATTTT. Its protein product is CASSLDRLGTGAPSGNTIYF.

This clone came up a few times. The chain recombines TRBV28 with TRBJ1-2; 7 bases fit TRBD1. The CDR3 has 16 residues. Germline CDR1 reads MDHEN; CDR2 reads SYDVKM. V lost 3 bases to trimming and J lost 8 bases; unmatched junction nucleotides: 15. The CDR3 reads CASSFLNQGGRGGYTF. CDR3 bases: TGTGCCAGCAGTTTTCTCAACCAGGGGGGCAGGGGAGGCTACACCTTC.

This clone was seen a single time. V gene TRBV5-4 combines with J gene TRBJ2-2; 12 bases fit TRBD2. The germline V gene has CDR1 SGHNT and CDR2 YYREEE (reference sequence). This CDR3 is built from 16 residues. J was trimmed by 7 bases and V by 5 bases; bases with no gene match: 9. The CDR3, as DNA: TGTGCCAGCAGACCCTGGACTAGCGGGATAGACGGGGAGCTGTTTTTT. Residues: CASRPWTSGIDGELFF.

The genes are TRBV5-4 and TRBJ1-1; D unresolved. Trimming took off 5 bases at V and 1 base at J, with 6 bases between the two ends. The CDR3 is made up of 12 amino acids. The V gene's germline CDR1 is SGHNT and CDR2 YYREEE (reference sequence). The chain's CDR3 is CASRGGNTEAFF. The CDR3 coding sequence is TGTGCCAGCAGGGGAGGGAACACTGAAGCTTTCTTT. The full variable domain, completed using reference TRBV5-4 and TRBJ1-1, is ETGVTQSPTHLIKTRGQQVTLRCSSQSGHNTVSWYQQALGQGPQFIFQYYREEENGRGNFPPRFSGLQFPNYSSELNVNALELDDSALYLCASRGGNTEAFFGQGTRLTVV.

The chain recombines TRBV29-1 with TRBJ2-7; 7 nucleotides align to TRBD2. Germline V gene data show CDR1 as SQVTM and CDR2 as ANQGSEA. V lost 4 bases and J lost 2; bases outside the gene matches: 5. The CDR3 loop spans 13 amino acids. CDR3 in amino acids: CSVVLAAAYEQYF. The CDR3 DNA reads TGCAGCGTTGTGCTAGCGGCGGCCTACGAGCAGTACTTC.

With regard to this clone: The sample carries other DNA sequences with the same CDR3. V gene TRBV30 combines with J gene TRBJ2-7; 7 bases line up with TRBD2. The CDR3 is 11 amino acids. Germline lookup yields CDR1 GTSNPN and CDR2 SVGIG (reference sequence). V dropped 3 bases and J dropped 6; count of bases not matched to a gene: 2. CDR3 DNA sequence: TGTGCCTGGAGCTGGGAGGGCGAGCAGTACTTC. Encoded protein: CAWSWEGEQYF. Full variable domain (outside the CDR3, taken from reference TRBV30 and TRBJ2-7): SQTIHQWPATLVQPVGSPLSLECTVEGTSNPNLYWYRQAAGRGLQLLFYSVGIGQISSEVPQNLSASRPQDRQFILSSKKLLLSDSGFYLCAWSWEGEQYFGPGTRLTVT.

V is TRBV6-5 and J is TRBJ1-5; possible D gene TRBD1, 6 bases. The CDR3 covers 12 residues. The germline V gene encodes CDR1 MNHEY and CDR2 SVGAGI. The ends were cut back, 2 bases at V and 7 bases at J, with 6 bases in the middle. CDR3 amino acids: CASSYGQQPQHF. Written as DNA, the CDR3 is TGTGCCAGCAGTTACGGACAGCAGCCCCAGCATTTT.

This clone was observed a few times. The chain has TRBV5-1 and TRBJ1-1, with 10 bases lining up with TRBD1. In germline, CDR1 is SGHRS, CDR2 YFSETQ. This CDR3 is 16 amino acids long. V lost 5 bases to trimming and J lost 4 bases; unmatched junction nucleotides: 11. The CDR3 protein is CASRYTGTGVATEAFF. The CDR3 nucleotides are TGCGCCAGCAGGTATACCGGGACAGGGGTTGCCACTGAAGCTTTCTTT.